Below are 2 T cell receptor beta chains sequenced from a single sample in a study of shared clonotypes between healthy human individuals. CD45RO-negative cells were positively selected for CCR7, leaving out terminally differentiated effector memory CD45RA+ cells. Method: immunoSEQ multiplex PCR; TCRdb's copy keeps in-frame clones and lacks some. The sample lists around 1,900,000 clones; around 95% were seen once. Input material: naive CD8+ T cells from PBMCs. All receptors derive from a man aged 18-30 years in good health. Some clones in this sample may be carry-over from other donors' samples.

This clone was observed a single time. The chain recombines TRBV4-3 with TRBJ2-3, with a tentative D call TRBD2 (6 bases). CDR3 length equals 16 residues. Trimming cost V 0 bases and J 2 bases, with 12 bases left between them. Germline CDR1 is LGHNA and CDR2 is YSLEER. The DNA for the CDR3 is TGCGCCAGCAGCCAAGAGTTGACTAGGTACACAGATACGCAGTATTTT. Protein sequence: CASSQELTRYTDTQYF.

The gene calls are TRBV7-9 and TRBJ1-1, with a weak D call TRBD1 (5 bases). CDR3 length equals 14 residues. Trimming left V 5 bases short and J 7 bases short, with 17 bases between. CDR1 is SEHNR, CDR2 FQNEAQ, per germline (reference sequence). The CDR3: CASSQPGGDLEAFF. CDR3 in DNA: TGTGCCAGCAGCCAGCCGGGAGGGGACCTTGAAGCTTTCTTT. Variable domain in full (rest from reference TRBV7-9 and TRBJ1-1): DTGVSQNPRHKITKRGQNVTFRCDPISEHNRLYWYRQTLGQGPEFLTYFQNEAQLEKSRLLSDRFSAERPKGSFSTLEIQRTEQGDSAMYLCASSQPGGDLEAFFGQGTRLTVV.